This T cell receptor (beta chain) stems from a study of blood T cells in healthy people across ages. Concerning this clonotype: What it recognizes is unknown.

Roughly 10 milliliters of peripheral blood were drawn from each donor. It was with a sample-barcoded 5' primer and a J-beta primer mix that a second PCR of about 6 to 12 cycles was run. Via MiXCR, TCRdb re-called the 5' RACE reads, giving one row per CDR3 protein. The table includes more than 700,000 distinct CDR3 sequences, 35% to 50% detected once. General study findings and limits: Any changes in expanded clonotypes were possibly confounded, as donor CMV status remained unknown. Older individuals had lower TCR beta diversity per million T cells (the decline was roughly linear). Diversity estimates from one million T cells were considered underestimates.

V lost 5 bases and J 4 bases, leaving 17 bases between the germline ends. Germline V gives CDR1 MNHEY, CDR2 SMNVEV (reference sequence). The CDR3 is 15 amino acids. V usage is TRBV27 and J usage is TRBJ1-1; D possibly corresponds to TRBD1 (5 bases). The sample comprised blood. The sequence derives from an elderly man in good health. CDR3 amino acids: CASSPLPTESTEAFF. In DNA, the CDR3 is TGTGCCAGCAGTCCCCTCCCGACAGAAAGCACTGAAGCTTTCTTT.